This TCR beta chain is from a study of beta chain features in type 1 diabetes. Study details: There were around 110 million sorted cells examined across all samples.

Expressed TCRB transcripts were sequenced after all isolated RNA was converted to cDNA. The data were produced by immunoSEQ multiplex PCR, yet TCRdb's version contains in-frame clones alone and is incomplete. The sample shows some 63,000 clones, roughly three fifths of them seen only once. Comments on this clone: Its specificity is unknown.

This CDR3 spans 18 amino acids. V was pared by 0 bases and J by 6 bases, with 23 bases between. CDR1 SGHDT and CDR2 YYEEEE come from the germline V gene. Cells sorted by CD45RO/CCR7/CD25/CD127/CD95/CD27 comprised CD4+ naive, central memory, regulatory and stem cell-like memory cells. Whole-study results and caveats: TCRB CDR3s from Type 1 diabetes patients were moderately but significantly shorter in all four CD4+ subsets. The influence of HLA type on TCRB rearrangement stayed undetermined.

This sequence originates from a woman younger than 30 in good health. The rearrangement uses TRBV5-6 and TRBJ2-3, with D possibly being TRBD1 (5 bases). Sequenced: Tregs from blood. CDR3 loop: CASSLDESRALSRDTQYF. The CDR3 nucleotides read TGTGCCAGCAGCTTGGATGAAAGCAGGGCCCTTAGTAGGGATACGCAGTATTTT.